This T cell receptor (beta chain) comes out of a study of tumor-infiltrating lymphocytes in oesophageal squamous cell carcinoma. TCRdb reprocessed the PCR reads with MiXCR, giving one entry per CDR3 protein. The table includes some 10,000 distinct CDR3 sequences, 55% detected once. Of note for this clonotype: Being one base from a much bigger clone, this may be a read error.

Germline assignment: CDR1 SGHTA and CDR2 FQGNSA. The CDR3 loop spans 15 amino acids. Trimming took off 4 bases at V and 13 bases at J, with 23 bases between the two ends. The chain couples TRBV7-2 to TRBJ2-4; D possibly corresponds to TRBD2 (6 bases). Sequencing used esophageal tumor tissue. The sequence came from a male donor with esophageal squamous cell carcinoma. This CDR3 reads CASSSGSGGYNEQYF. The CDR3 nucleotides read TGTGCCAGCAGCTCCGGGAGCGGTGGATACAATGAGCAGTACTTC. Variable domain in full (rest from reference TRBV7-2 and TRBJ2-4): GAGVSQSPSNKVTEKGKDVELRCDPISGHTALYWYRQSLGQGLEFLIYFQGNSAPDKSGLPSDRFSAERTGGSVSTLTIQRTQQEDSAVYLCASSSGSGGYNEQYFGAGTRLSVL.